This is a list of T cell receptor beta chains from one sample in a study of cytomegalovirus exposure and HLA in healthy donors. The protocol was immunoSEQ multiplex PCR, while the TCRdb copy is restricted to in-frame clones and leaves out a portion. Among 110,000 or so clones, 70% to 80% were seen once, and the ten largest hold 4% to 5%. The sequenced sample consisted of PBMCs. The source is a woman between 40 and 50 years old in good health and CMV-seropositive. Each CDR3 is given with its conserved first and last residue. A D gene is named only where the DNA matches it firmly. Clone size, where shown, is once, few, many, or a class for clones that have expanded.

>.|TRBV18|.|TRBJ1-1
CASSPQESNTEAFF
TGTGCCAGCTCACCACAGGAGTCTAACACTGAAGCTTTCTTT
>.|TRBV7-8|few|TRBJ1-2
CASSLEHYGYTF
TGTGCCAGCAGCTTAGAGCACTATGGCTACACCTTC
>.|TRBV5-4|few|TRBJ2-3
CASSLYTIADTQYF
TGTGCCAGCAGCTTGTATACCATAGCAGATACGCAGTATTTT
>.|TRBV5-6|.|TRBJ2-4
CASSLATGRDSSKNIQYF
TGTGCCAGCAGCTTGGCTACAGGGAGGGATTCATCCAAAAACATTCAGTACTTC
>.|TRBV7-9|.|TRBJ1-5
CASSLAGDGSQPQHF
TGTGCCAGCAGCTTAGCAGGGGACGGGAGTCAGCCCCAGCATTTT
>TRBD2|TRBV5-1|.|TRBJ2-2
CASSPVILAGVRTGELFF
TGCGCCAGCAGCCCCGTAATTCTAGCGGGAGTAAGGACCGGGGAGCTGTTTTTT
>TRBD1|TRBV13|.|TRBJ1-3
CASSLGQGRGNTIYF
TGTGCCAGCAGCTTAGGACAGGGGAGAGGAAACACCATATATTTT
>.|TRBV27|.|TRBJ1-1
CASSPTPTAGNTEAFF
TGTGCCAGCAGCCCCACCCCGACAGCCGGGAACACTGAAGCTTTCTTT
>.|TRBV19|.|TRBJ2-1
CASSIVAGAPSQFF
TGTGCCAGTAGTATAGTGGCGGGTGCCCCTTCGCAGTTCTTC
>.|TRBV9|.|TRBJ1-4
CASSVEGGSLNEKLFF
TGTGCCAGCAGCGTAGAGGGAGGCAGTCTTAATGAAAAACTGTTTTTT
>TRBD1|TRBV6-1|.|TRBJ1-4
CASSDRQGTTNEKLFF
TGTGCCAGCAGTGACCGACAGGGAACAACTAATGAAAAACTGTTTTTT
>TRBD2|TRBV5-1|.|TRBJ2-3
CASSLPTSGSADTQYF
TGCGCCAGCAGCTTACCAACTAGCGGGAGCGCAGATACGCAGTATTTT
>TRBD1|TRBV19|.|TRBJ1-4
CASSMGTGGGSTNEKLFF
TGTGCCAGTAGTATGGGGACAGGGGGCGGATCAACTAATGAAAAACTGTTTTTT
>.|TRBV5-1|few|TRBJ1-1
CASSLAGDSDTEAFF
TGCGCCAGCAGCTTGGCCGGGGATTCGGACACTGAAGCTTTCTTT
>TRBD1|TRBV7-8|.|TRBJ1-1
CASSLGRDRGLGNTEAFF
TGTGCCAGCAGCTTGGGCCGGGACAGGGGGCTAGGGAACACTGAAGCTTTCTTT
>.|TRBV7-3|.|TRBJ2-1
CASSRGGYNEQFF
TGTGCCAGCAGCCGAGGTGGGTACAATGAGCAGTTCTTC
>.|TRBV5-1|few|TRBJ1-3
CASSKESPGHALGNTIYF
TGCGCCAGCAGCAAGGAAAGCCCGGGACACGCCTTGGGAAACACCATATATTTT
>.|TRBV7-9|.|TRBJ2-5
CASSLVPRAQETQYF
TGTGCCAGCAGCTTAGTCCCCAGGGCCCAAGAGACCCAGTACTTC
>.|TRBV9|.|TRBJ1-1
CASSPTGGNTEAFF
TGTGCCAGCAGCCCCACGGGGGGGAACACTGAAGCTTTCTTT
>.|TRBV9|.|TRBJ1-2
CASSVEEGQGGYTF
TGTGCCAGCAGCGTAGAGGAGGGGCAGGGTGGCTACACCTTC
>TRBD2|TRBV4-1|.|TRBJ2-1
CASSHGTSGVSSYNEQFF
TGCGCCAGCAGCCACGGGACTAGCGGGGTAAGCTCCTACAATGAGCAGTTCTTC
>TRBD2|TRBV7-9|.|TRBJ2-7
CASSLALAGGEQYF
TGTGCCAGCAGCTTAGCTCTAGCGGGAGGGGAGCAGTACTTC
>.|TRBV7-2|.|TRBJ1-6
CASSSSWGSLNSPLHF
TGTGCCAGCAGCTCTTCGTGGGGCAGTCTTAATTCACCCCTCCACTTT
>TRBD2|TRBV5-1|.|TRBJ2-1
CASSLAGLAETYNEQFF
TGCGCCAGCAGCTTGGCCGGACTAGCGGAAACCTACAATGAGCAGTTCTTC
>.|TRBV4-3|.|TRBJ2-1
CASSQEDKGSLGHQFF
TGCGCCAGCAGCCAAGAAGACAAAGGAAGCCTGGGCCACCAGTTCTTC
>TRBD2|TRBV9|.|TRBJ2-3
CASSVGGGFTDTQYF
TGTGCCAGCAGCGTTGGGGGAGGGTTCACAGATACGCAGTATTTT
>.|TRBV5-6|.|TRBJ1-2
CASSRNRAFGYTF
TGTGCCAGCAGCCGCAACAGGGCCTTTGGCTACACCTTC
>.|TRBV15|.|TRBJ1-6
CATSSFQGSLHF
TGTGCCACCAGCAGTTTTCAGGGTTCCCTCCACTTT
>.|TRBV2|.|TRBJ1-2
CASSESNWGGFDYGYTF
TGTGCCAGCAGTGAATCTAATTGGGGGGGGTTCGACTATGGCTACACCTTC
>.|TRBV5-1|few|TRBJ1-2
CASSLAGMGGYTF
TGCGCCAGCAGCTTGGCGGGGATGGGGGGCTACACCTTC
>.|TRBV6-1|.|TRBJ1-2
CASSEFLNYGYTF
TGTGCCAGCAGTGAATTCCTAAACTATGGCTACACCTTC
>.|TRBV7-6|.|TRBJ2-7
CASSLDAPEQGGNEQYF
TGTGCCAGCAGCTTAGACGCCCCGGAACAGGGAGGGAACGAGCAGTACTTC
>TRBD2|TRBV2|.|TRBJ2-1
CASSDLAGGRYNEQFF
TGTGCCAGCAGTGATTTGGCGGGAGGCCGCTACAATGAGCAGTTCTTC
>.|TRBV5-5|.|TRBJ1-2
CASSVAGQTNYGYTF
TGTGCCAGCAGCGTTGCAGGGCAGACTAACTATGGCTACACCTTC
>.|TRBV6-5|.|TRBJ1-1
CASSYPLGSLRVAFF
TGTGCCAGCAGTTACCCCCTCGGCTCCCTCCGGGTGGCTTTCTTT
>.|TRBV28|.|TRBJ2-7
CASGGAGFGEQYF
TGTGCCAGTGGCGGGGCGGGGTTTGGGGAGCAGTACTTC
>TRBD1|TRBV7-9|.|TRBJ1-5
CASSLGTGGLEPQHF
TGTGCCAGCAGCTTAGGGACAGGGGGCCTCGAGCCCCAGCATTTT
>TRBD2|TRBV4-3|.|TRBJ2-1
CASSRRLAVNEQFF
TGCGCCAGCAGCCGCCGACTAGCGGTCAATGAGCAGTTCTTC
>TRBD2|TRBV6-4|.|TRBJ2-1
CASSDSQVGAGRGYNEQFF
TGTGCCAGCAGTGACTCTCAGGTCGGAGCGGGACGGGGATACAATGAGCAGTTCTTC
>.|TRBV5-1|.|TRBJ2-7
CASSLYPGEREQYF
TGCGCCAGCAGCTTGTATCCTGGTGAGAGGGAGCAGTACTTC
>.|TRBV4-1|.|TRBJ2-1
CASSQHHGYNEQFF
TGCGCCAGCAGCCAACACCACGGCTACAATGAGCAGTTCTTC
>.|TRBV2|.|TRBJ2-7
CASTGGLTYEQYF
TGTGCCAGCACCGGGGGGCTAACCTACGAGCAGTACTTC
>TRBD1|TRBV29-1|once|TRBJ1-1
CSGGDSMNTEAFF
TGCAGCGGGGGGGACAGTATGAACACTGAAGCTTTCTTT
>TRBD2|TRBV30|.|TRBJ2-7
CAFRLAGTYEQYF
TGTGCCTTCAGACTAGCGGGCACCTACGAGCAGTACTTC
>TRBD2|TRBV19|.|TRBJ2-1
CASRTLHTAGGPGSEQFF
TGTGCCTCCCGGACCCTTCACACGGCGGGAGGGCCTGGATCTGAGCAGTTCTTC
>.|TRBV27|.|TRBJ2-6
CASKALGSGANVLTF
TGTGCCAGCAAAGCTCTAGGCTCTGGGGCCAACGTCCTGACTTTC
>TRBD1|TRBV18|once|TRBJ2-5
CASSRGTGNQETQYF
TGTGCCAGCTCACGGGGGACAGGGAACCAAGAGACCCAGTACTTC
>.|TRBV2|.|TRBJ2-3
CASGIQKDTQYF
TGTGCCAGCGGCATACAGAAAGATACGCAGTATTTT
>.|TRBV7-2|.|TRBJ2-2
CASSLHGTGTGELFF
TGTGCCAGCAGCTTACATGGTACGGGCACCGGGGAGCTGTTTTTT
>TRBD2|TRBV6-5|.|TRBJ2-3
CASRVTSGERNTQYF
TGTGCCAGCAGAGTGACTAGCGGGGAGAGGAATACGCAGTATTTT
>TRBD1|TRBV18|.|TRBJ2-7
CASSPTGSDYEQYF
TGTGCCAGCTCACCGACAGGGTCGGACTACGAGCAGTACTTC
>TRBD2|TRBV4-1|.|TRBJ2-3
CASSQVGGWWDTQYF
TGCGCCAGCAGCCAAGTGGGGGGGTGGTGGGATACGCAGTATTTT
>TRBD2|TRBV6-1|.|TRBJ2-1
CASSVELAGTYNEQFF
TGTGCCAGCAGTGTCGAACTAGCGGGGACCTACAATGAGCAGTTCTTC